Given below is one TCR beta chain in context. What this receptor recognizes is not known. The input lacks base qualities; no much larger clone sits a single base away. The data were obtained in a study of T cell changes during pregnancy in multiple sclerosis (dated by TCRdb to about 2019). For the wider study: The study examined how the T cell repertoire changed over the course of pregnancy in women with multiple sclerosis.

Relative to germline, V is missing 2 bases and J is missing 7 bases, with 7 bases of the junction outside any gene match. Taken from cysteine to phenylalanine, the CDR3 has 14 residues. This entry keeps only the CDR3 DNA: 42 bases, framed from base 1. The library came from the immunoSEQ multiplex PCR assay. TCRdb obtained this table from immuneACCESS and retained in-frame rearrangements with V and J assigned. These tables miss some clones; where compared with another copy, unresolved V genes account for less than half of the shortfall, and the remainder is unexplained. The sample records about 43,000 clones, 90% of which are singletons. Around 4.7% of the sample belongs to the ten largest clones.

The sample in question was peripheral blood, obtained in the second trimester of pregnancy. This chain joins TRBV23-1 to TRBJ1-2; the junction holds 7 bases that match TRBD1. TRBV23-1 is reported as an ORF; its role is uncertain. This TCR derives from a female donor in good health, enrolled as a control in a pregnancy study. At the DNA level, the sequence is TGCGCCAGCAGTCAACCCGACAGGGTGGCTGGCTACACCTTC. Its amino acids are CASSQPDRVAGYTF.